Included here is one T cell receptor (beta chain) sequence, with context. This entry is derived from a study of blood T cell repertoires in COVID-19. Overall study context: Acute-phase and convalescent COVID-19 samples originated in the United States, Italy and Spain.

Authors' processing steps: Nucleated cell number was recorded as an estimate derived from reference gene primer amplification. This table comes from immunoSEQ multiplex PCR, and its TCRdb copy is limited to in-frame clones, with some not included. V, J and clone size are taken as reported in that table, and D and trimming were inferred from the DNA itself. The table records around 260,000 clones, 83% of them present only once. Trimming left V 0 bases short and J 7 bases short, with 11 bases between. This CDR3 spans 14 amino acids. Germline CDR1 and CDR2: SGHRS and YFSETQ. Sequencing was carried out using peripheral blood. The sequence came from a man aged 55 to 70 who had recovered from COVID-19. V usage is TRBV5-1 and J usage is TRBJ2-1; maybe TRBD2 (6 bases). The CDR3 nucleotides are TGCGCCAGCAGCTTGGCCTTGGAGGGGAATGAGCAGTTCTTC. It yields the protein CASSLALEGNEQFF.